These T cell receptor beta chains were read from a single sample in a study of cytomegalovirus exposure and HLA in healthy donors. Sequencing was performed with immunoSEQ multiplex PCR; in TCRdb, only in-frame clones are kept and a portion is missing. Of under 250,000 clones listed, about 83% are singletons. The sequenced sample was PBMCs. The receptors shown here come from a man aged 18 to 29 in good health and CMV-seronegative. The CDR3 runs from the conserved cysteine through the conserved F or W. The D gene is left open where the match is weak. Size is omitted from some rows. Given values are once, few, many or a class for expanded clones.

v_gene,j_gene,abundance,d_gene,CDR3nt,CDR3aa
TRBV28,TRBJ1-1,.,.,TGTGCCAGCAGTTTAATAAGGGGCTCCGGGAACACTGAAGCTTTCTTT,CASSLIRGSGNTEAFF
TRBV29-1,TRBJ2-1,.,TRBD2,TGCAGCGCCCGGCTGACTAGCGGGGGGGCCGGGAGAAATGAGCAGTTCTTC,CSARLTSGGAGRNEQFF
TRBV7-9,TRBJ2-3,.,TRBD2,TGTGCCAGCAGCTTAGGGGCTAGCGGGAGAGATACGCAGTATTTT,CASSLGASGRDTQYF
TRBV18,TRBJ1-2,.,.,TGTGCCAGCTCAGCCGGGACACAGTATGGCTACACCTTC,CASSAGTQYGYTF
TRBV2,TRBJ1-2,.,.,TGTGCCAGCAGTCAAACAGGGCAGTATGGCTACACCTTC,CASSQTGQYGYTF
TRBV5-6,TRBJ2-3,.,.,TGTGCCAGCAGCTTGATTTTCAGGCAGGGCACAGATACGCAGTATTTT,CASSLIFRQGTDTQYF
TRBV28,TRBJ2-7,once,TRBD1,TGTGCCAGCAGCCCCGGGACAGGGATATCCTACGAGCAGTACTTC,CASSPGTGISYEQYF
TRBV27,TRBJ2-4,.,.,TGTGCCAGCAGTTTATCTGGGCAGCCCAGTCAGTACTTC,CASSLSGQPSQYF
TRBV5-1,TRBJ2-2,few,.,TGCGCCAGCAGCTTCCTCTACGCGAACACCGGGGAGCTGTTTTTT,CASSFLYANTGELFF
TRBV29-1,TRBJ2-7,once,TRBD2,TGCAGCGCGGGACGGGGGGGCCCCGAGCAGTACTTC,CSAGRGGPEQYF
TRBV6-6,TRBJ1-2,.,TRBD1,TGTGCCAGCAGTGAGGACAGGGCTTATGGCTACACCTTC,CASSEDRAYGYTF
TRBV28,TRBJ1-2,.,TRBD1,TGTGCCAGCAGACCCATCGGACAGGAAGCTAACTATGGCTACACCTTC,CASRPIGQEANYGYTF
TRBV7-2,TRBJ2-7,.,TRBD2,TGTGCCAGCACCATAGGGGGTCTAGCGGGAGACAACGAGCAGTACTTC,CASTIGGLAGDNEQYF
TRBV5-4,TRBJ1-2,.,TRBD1,TGTGCCAGCAGGCTGGGGGTCGGGACAGGCTTTTATGGCTACACCTTC,CASRLGVGTGFYGYTF
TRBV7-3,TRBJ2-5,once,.,TGTGCCAGCAGCCCAGGACAGCCGCAAGAGACCCAGTACTTC,CASSPGQPQETQYF
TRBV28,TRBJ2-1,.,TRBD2,TGTGCCAGCAGTTTATTCCGGGGGGGCTACAATGAGCAGTTCTTC,CASSLFRGGYNEQFF
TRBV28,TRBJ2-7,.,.,TGTGCCAGCAATGGGCTCCCCTACGAGCAGTACTTC,CASNGLPYEQYF
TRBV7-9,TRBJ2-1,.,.,TGTGCCAGCAGCCCTTACTACCTCGGAAATGAGCAGTTCTTC,CASSPYYLGNEQFF
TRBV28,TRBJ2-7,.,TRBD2,TGTGCCAGCACCCGGGGGGGAGTTACGGACGAGCAGTACTTC,CASTRGGVTDEQYF
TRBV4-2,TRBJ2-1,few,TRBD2,TGTGCCAGCAGCCAAGATGCTAGCGGGAGTGGGAATGAGCAGTTCTTC,CASSQDASGSGNEQFF
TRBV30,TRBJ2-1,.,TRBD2,TGTGCCCGCCACGGGGCGGGGGTGGATGAGCAGTTCTTC,CARHGAGVDEQFF
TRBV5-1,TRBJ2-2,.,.,TGCGCCAGCAGCTCACGAGGTGGGGCACGAAACACCGGGGAGCTGTTTTTT,CASSSRGGARNTGELFF
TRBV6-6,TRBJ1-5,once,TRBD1,TGTGCCAGCAATTTACAGGGGGCTCACCAGCCCCAGCATTTT,CASNLQGAHQPQHF
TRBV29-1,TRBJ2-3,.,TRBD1,TGCAGCGTTAGGGCCTCTTGGACAGGGGAGACAGATACGCAGTATTTT,CSVRASWTGETDTQYF
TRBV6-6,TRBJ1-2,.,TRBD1,TGTGCCACCTCGGTAGGACAGGGGAGGACCTATGGCTACACCTTC,CATSVGQGRTYGYTF
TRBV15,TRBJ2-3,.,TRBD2,TGTGCCACCAGCAGAAGAAGCGGGGGGGCAGATACGCAGTATTTT,CATSRRSGGADTQYF